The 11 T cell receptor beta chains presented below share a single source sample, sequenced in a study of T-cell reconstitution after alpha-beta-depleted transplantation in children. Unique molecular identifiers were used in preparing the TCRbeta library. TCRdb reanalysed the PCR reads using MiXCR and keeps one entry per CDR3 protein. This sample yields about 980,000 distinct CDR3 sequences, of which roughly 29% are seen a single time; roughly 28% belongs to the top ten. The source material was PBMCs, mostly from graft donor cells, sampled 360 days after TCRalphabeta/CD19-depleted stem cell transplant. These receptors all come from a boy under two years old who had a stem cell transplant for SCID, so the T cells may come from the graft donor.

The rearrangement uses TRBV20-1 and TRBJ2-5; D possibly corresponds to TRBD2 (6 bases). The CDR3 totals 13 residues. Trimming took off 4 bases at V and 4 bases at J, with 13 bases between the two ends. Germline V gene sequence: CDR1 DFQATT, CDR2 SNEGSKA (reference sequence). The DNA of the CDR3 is TGCAGTGCTACACGTAACGGGGGAGAGACCCAGTACTTC. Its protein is CSATRNGGETQYF.

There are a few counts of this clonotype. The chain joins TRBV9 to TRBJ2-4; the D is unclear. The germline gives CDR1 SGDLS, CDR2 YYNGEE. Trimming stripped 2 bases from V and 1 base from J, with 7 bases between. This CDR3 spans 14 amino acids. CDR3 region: CASSVGSAKNIQYF. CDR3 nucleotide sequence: TGTGCCAGCAGCGTTGGAAGTGCCAAAAACATTCAGTACTTC.

The chain's CDR3 is CSVAVTDSNQPQHF. The CDR3 DNA reads TGCAGCGTTGCAGTGACAGATAGCAATCAGCCCCAGCATTTT. The J gene is TRBJ1-5, the V gene TRBV29-1; perhaps TRBD1 as D (5 bases). The V gene's germline CDR1 is SQVTM and CDR2 ANQGSEA. The CDR3 covers 14 residues. V was pared by 4 bases and J by 0 bases, with 10 bases between.

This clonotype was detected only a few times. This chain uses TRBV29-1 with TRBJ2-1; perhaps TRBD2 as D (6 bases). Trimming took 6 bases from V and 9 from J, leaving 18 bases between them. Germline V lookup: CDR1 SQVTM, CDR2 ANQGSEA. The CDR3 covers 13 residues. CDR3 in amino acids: CSVGGGRGSEQFF. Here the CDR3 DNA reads TGCAGCGTGGGGGGTGGGCGGGGTTCTGAGCAGTTCTTC.

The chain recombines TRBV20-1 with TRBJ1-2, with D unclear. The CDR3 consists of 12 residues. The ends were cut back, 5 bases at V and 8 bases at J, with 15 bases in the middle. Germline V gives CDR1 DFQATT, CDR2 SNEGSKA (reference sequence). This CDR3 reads CSAASDLGGYTF. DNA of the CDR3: TGCAGTGCTGCCTCGGACTTAGGAGGCTACACCTTC.

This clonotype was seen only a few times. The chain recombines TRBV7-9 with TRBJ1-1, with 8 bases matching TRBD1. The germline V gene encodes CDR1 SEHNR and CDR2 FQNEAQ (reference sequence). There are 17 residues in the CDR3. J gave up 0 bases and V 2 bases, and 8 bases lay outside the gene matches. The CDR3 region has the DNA TGTGCCAGCAGCTTACCCCCCGGACAGGGATTGAACACTGAAGCTTTCTTT. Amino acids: CASSLPPGQGLNTEAFF.

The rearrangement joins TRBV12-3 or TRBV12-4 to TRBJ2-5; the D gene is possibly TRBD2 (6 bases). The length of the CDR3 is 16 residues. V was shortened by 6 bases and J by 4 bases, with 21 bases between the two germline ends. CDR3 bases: TGTGCCAGCAGCCGCTTTCTAGCGCCTGGGCCAGAGACCCAGTACTTC. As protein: CASSRFLAPGPETQYF.

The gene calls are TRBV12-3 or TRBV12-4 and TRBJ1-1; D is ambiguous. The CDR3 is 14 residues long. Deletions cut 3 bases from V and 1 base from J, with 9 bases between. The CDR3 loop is CASSFSRRNTEAFF. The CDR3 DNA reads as TGTGCCAGCAGTTTCAGTAGGAGGAACACTGAAGCTTTCTTT.

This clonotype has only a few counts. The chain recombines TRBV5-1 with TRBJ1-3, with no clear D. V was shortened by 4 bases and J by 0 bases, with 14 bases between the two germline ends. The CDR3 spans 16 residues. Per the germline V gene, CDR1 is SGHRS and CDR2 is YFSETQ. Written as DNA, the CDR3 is TGCGCCAGCAGCAATAGACGGCTAAGCTCTGGAAACACCATATATTTT. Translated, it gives CASSNRRLSSGNTIYF.

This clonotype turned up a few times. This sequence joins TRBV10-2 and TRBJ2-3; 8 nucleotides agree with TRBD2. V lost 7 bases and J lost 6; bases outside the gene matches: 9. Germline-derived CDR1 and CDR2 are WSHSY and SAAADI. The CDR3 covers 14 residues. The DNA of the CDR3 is TGCGCCAGCACGGGGGGGGCCTCGTTGGATACGCAGTATTTT. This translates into CASTGGASLDTQYF.

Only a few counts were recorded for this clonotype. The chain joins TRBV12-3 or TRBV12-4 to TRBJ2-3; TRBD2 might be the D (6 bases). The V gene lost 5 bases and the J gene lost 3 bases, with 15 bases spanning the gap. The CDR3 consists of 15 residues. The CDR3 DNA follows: TGTGCCAGCAGTCCCCCCGGGAGTGGAACAGATACGCAGTATTTT. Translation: CASSPPGSGTDTQYF.